The present entry profiles one T cell receptor (beta chain) with its context. Extracted RNA was reverse transcribed, and the resulting cDNA served as sequencing template. Measured with immunoSEQ multiplex PCR; TCRdb has only the in-frame clones, and not every one. The sample yields around 140,000 clones, 80% to 90% seen once. Lesional scalp punch biopsies and peripheral blood came from alopecia areata patients. This entry belongs to a study of CD8+ T cells in alopecia areata. In the study overall: Tofacitinib treatment spanned 6 to 18 months, with 6 months off drug afterward.

CDR1 is SGDLS, CDR2 YYNGEE, per germline. The CDR3 contains 12 residues. The V gene lost 1 base and the J gene lost 5 bases, with 3 bases spanning the gap. The starting material was CD8+ T cells sorted from blood, obtained at week 0. V is TRBV9 and J is TRBJ1-4; no definite D call. This clonotype originated in a human donor with alopecia areata. The CDR3 protein is CASSVTNEKLFF. Here the CDR3 DNA reads TGTGCCAGCAGCGTAACCAATGAAAAACTGTTTTTT.